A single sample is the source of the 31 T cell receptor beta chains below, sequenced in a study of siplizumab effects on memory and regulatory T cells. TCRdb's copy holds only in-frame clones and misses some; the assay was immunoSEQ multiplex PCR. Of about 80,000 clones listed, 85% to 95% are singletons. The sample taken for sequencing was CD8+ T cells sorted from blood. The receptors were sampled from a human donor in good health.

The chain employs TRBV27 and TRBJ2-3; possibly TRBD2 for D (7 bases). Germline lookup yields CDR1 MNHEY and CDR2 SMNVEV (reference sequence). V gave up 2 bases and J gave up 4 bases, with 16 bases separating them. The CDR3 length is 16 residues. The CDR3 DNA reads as TGTGCCAGCAGTTTAGGGGGCGGGAGCTGGGCAGATACGCAGTATTTT. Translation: CASSLGGGSWADTQYF.

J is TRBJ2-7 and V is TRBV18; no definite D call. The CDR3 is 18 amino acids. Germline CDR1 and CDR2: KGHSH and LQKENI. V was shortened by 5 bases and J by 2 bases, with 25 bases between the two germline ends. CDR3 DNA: TGTGCCAGCTCAGATCCTCTCGGTAGTACCCACCTTCCCTACGAGCAGTACTTC. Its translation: CASSDPLGSTHLPYEQYF.

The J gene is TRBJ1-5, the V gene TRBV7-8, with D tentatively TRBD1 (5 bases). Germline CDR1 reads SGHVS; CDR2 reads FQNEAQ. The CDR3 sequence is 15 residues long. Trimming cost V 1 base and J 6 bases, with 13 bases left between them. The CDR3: CASSLEDGGGQPQHF. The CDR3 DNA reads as TGTGCCAGCAGCTTAGAGGACGGCGGGGGTCAGCCCCAGCATTTT.

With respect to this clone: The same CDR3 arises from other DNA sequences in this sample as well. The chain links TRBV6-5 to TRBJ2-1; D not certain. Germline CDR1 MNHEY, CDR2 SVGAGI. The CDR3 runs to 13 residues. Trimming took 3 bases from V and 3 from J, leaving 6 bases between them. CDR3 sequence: CASSYSGYNEQFF. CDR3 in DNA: TGTGCCAGCAGTTATTCCGGCTACAATGAGCAGTTCTTC.

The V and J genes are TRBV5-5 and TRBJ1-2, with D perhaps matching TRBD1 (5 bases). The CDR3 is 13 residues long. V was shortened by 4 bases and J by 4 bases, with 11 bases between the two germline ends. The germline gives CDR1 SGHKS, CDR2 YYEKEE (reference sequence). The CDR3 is CASSQAGTYGYTF. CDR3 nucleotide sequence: TGTGCCAGCAGCCAAGCGGGGACCTATGGCTACACCTTC.

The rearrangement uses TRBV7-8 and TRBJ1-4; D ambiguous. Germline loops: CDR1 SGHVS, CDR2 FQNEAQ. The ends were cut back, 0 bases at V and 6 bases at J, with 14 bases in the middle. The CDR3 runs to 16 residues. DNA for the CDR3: TGTGCCAGCAGCTTAGCGCGTGGAGGGCTCTATGAAAAACTGTTTTTT. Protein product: CASSLARGGLYEKLFF.

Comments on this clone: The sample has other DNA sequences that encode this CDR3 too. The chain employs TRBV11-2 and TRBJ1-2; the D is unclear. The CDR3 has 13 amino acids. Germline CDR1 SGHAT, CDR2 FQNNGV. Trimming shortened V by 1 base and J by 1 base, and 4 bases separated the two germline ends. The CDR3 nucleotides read TGTGCCAGCAGCTTAGGCGGTAACTATGGCTACACCTTC. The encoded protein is CASSLGGNYGYTF.

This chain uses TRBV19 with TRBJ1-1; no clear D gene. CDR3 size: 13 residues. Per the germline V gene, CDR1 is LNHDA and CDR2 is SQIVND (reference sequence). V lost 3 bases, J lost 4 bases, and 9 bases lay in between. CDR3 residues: CASSIVEGTEAFF. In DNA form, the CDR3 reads TGTGCCAGTAGTATTGTGGAAGGCACTGAAGCTTTCTTT. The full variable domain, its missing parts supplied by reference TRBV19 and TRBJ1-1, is DGGITQSPKYLFRKEGQNVTLSCEQNLNHDAMYWYRQDPGQGLRLIYYSQIVNDFQKGDIAEGYSVSREKKESFPLTVTSAQKNPTAFYLCASSIVEGTEAFFGQGTRLTVV.

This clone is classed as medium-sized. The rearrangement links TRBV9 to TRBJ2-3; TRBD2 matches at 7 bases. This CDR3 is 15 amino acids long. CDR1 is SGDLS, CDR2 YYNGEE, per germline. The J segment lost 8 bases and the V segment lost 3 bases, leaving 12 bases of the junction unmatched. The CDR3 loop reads CASSDSGSFLVTQYF. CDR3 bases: TGTGCCAGCAGCGATAGCGGGTCGTTCTTGGTTACGCAGTATTTT.

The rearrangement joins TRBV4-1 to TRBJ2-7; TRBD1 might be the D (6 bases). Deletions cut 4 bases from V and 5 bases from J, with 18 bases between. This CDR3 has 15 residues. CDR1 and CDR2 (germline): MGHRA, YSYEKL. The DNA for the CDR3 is TGCGCCAGCAGCCGCAAAGTGCCGAACAGGGACGAGCAGTACTTC. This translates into CASSRKVPNRDEQYF.

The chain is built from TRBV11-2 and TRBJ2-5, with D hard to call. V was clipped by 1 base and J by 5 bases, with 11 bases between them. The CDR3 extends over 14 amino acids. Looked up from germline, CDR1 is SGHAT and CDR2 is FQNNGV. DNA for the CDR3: TGTGCCAGCAGCTTAGGTTCTAGTTGGGAGACCCAGTACTTC. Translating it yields CASSLGSSWETQYF.

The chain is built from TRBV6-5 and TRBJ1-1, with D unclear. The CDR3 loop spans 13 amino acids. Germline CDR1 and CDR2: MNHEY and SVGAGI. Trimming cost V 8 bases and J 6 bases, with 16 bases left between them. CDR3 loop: CASSIGYRAEAFF. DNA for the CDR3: TGTGCCAGCTCCATCGGGTATAGGGCTGAAGCTTTCTTT.

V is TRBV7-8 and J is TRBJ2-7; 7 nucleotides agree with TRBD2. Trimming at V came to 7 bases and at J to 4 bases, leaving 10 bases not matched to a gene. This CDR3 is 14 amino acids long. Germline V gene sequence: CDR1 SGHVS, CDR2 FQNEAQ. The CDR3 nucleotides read TGTGCCAGCACTTCCCGGGGCGGGGGTTACGAGCAGTACTTC. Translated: CASTSRGGGYEQYF.

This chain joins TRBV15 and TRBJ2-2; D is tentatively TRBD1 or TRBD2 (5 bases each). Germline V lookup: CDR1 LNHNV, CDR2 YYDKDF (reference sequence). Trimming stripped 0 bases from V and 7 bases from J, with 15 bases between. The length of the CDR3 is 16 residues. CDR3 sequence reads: CATSRDLREAVGELFF. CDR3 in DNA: TGTGCCACCAGCAGAGATCTCAGGGAAGCGGTCGGGGAGCTGTTTTTT. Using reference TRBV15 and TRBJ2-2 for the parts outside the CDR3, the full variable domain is DAMVIQNPRYQVTQFGKPVTLSCSQTLNHNVMYWYQQKSSQAPKLLFHYYDKDFNNEADTPDNFQSRRPNTSFCFLDIRSPGLGDTAMYLCATSRDLREAVGELFFGEGSRLTVL.

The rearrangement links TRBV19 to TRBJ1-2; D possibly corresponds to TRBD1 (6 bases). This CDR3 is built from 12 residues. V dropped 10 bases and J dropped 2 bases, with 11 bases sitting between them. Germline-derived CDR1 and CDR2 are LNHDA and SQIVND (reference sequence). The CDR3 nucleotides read TGTGCCACCACCGACAGGAACTATGGCTACACCTTC. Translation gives CATTDRNYGYTF.

As DNA, the CDR3 is TGTGCCAGCAGCTTGATCGGTGGGGCGGAACAGCCCCAGCATTTT. Its protein product is CASSLIGGAEQPQHF. The V gene is TRBV5-5, the J gene TRBJ1-5; D is perhaps TRBD1 (5 bases). Germline V gene data show CDR1 as SGHKS and CDR2 as YYEKEE (reference sequence). The germline V and J ends were trimmed by 1 base and 7 bases, with 15 bases remaining between them. The CDR3 has 15 residues. Together with reference TRBV5-5 and TRBJ1-5, the CDR3 gives the full variable domain: DAGVTQSPTHLIKTRGQQVTLRCSPISGHKSVSWYQQVLGQGPQFIFQYYEKEERGRGNFPDRFSARQFPNYSSELNVNALLLGDSALYLCASSLIGGAEQPQHFGDGTRLSIL.

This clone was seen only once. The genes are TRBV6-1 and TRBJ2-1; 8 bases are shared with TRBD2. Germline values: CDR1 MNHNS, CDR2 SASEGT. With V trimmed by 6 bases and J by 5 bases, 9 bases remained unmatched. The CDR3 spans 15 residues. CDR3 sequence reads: CASSLERERDNEQFF. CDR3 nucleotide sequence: TGTGCCAGCAGCCTGGAGCGGGAGAGGGACAATGAGCAGTTCTTC.

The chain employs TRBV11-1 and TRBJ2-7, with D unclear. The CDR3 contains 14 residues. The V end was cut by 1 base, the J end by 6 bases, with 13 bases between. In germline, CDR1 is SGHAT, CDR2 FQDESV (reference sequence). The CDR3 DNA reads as TGTGCCAGCAGCTTAGTGGCCACCGGTGGCGAGCAGTACTTC. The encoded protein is CASSLVATGGEQYF.

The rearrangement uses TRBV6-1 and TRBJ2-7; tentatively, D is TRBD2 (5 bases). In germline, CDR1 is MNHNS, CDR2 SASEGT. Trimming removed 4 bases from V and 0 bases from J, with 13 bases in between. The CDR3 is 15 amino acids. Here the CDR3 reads CASSAFRGPSYEQYF. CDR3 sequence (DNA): TGTGCCAGCAGTGCCTTCCGAGGGCCCTCCTACGAGCAGTACTTC.

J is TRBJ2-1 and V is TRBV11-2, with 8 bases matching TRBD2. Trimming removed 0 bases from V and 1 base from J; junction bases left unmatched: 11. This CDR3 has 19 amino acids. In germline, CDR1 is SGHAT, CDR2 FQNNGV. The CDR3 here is CASSLDPITSGASYNEQFF. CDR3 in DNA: TGTGCCAGCAGCTTAGATCCTATAACTAGCGGAGCGTCCTACAATGAGCAGTTCTTC.

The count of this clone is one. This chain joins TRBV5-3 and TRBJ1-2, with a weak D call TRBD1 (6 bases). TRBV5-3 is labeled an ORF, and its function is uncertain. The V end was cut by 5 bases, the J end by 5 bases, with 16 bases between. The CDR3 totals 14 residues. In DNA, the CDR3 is TGTGCCAGAAGAAAACCAATACAGGGTTATGGCTACACCTTC. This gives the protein CARRKPIQGYGYTF.

The CDR3 protein is CASSFPGHPNTEAFF. CDR3 bases: TGTGCCAGCAGTTTCCCGGGACACCCGAACACTGAAGCTTTCTTT. The V call is TRBV6-5, the J call TRBJ1-1, with TRBD1 as a possible D gene (6 bases). Germline CDR1 and CDR2: MNHEY and SVGAGI. The CDR3 totals 15 residues. With 4 bases removed from V and 1 base from J, the gap between germline ends came to 13 bases.

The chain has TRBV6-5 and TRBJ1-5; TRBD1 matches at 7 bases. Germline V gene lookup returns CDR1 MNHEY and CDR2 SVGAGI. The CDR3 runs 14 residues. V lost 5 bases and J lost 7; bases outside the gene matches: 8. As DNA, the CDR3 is TGTGCCAGCAGTGAGGTGAACAGGGGCCAGCCCCAGCATTTT. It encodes CASSEVNRGQPQHF.

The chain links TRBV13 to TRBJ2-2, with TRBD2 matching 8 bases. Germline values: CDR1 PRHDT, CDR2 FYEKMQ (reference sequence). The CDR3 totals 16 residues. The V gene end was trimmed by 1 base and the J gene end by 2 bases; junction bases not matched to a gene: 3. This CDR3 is CASSLVGTRNTGELFF. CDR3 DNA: TGTGCCAGCAGCTTAGTCGGGACTAGAAACACCGGGGAGCTGTTTTTT.

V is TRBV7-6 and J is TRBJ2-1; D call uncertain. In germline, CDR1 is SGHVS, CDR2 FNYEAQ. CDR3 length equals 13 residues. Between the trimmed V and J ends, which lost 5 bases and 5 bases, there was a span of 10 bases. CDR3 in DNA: TGTGCCAGCAGCCCCGACCGAGACAATGAGCAGTTCTTC. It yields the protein CASSPDRDNEQFF.

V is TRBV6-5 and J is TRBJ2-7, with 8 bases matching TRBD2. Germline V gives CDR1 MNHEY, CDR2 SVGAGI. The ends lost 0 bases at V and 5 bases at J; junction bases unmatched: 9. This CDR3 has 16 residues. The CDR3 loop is CASSYSTSGSPHEQYF. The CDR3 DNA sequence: TGTGCCAGCAGTTACTCGACGAGCGGGAGCCCCCACGAGCAGTACTTC.

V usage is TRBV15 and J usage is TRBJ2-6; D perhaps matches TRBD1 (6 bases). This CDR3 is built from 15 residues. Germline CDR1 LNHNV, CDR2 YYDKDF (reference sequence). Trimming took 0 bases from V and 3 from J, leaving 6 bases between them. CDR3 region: CATSRDRGGANVLTF. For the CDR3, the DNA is TGTGCCACCAGCAGAGACAGGGGTGGGGCCAACGTCCTGACTTTC.

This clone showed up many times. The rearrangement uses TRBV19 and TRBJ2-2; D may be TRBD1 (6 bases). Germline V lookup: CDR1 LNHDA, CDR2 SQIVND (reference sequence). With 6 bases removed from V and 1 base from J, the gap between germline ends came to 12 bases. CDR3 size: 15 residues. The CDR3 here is CASRPRGLNTGELFF. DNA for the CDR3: TGTGCCAGTAGACCCAGGGGCCTGAACACCGGGGAGCTGTTTTTT. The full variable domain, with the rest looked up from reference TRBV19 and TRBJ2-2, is DGGITQSPKYLFRKEGQNVTLSCEQNLNHDAMYWYRQDPGQGLRLIYYSQIVNDFQKGDIAEGYSVSREKKESFPLTVTSAQKNPTAFYLCASRPRGLNTGELFFGEGSRLTVL.

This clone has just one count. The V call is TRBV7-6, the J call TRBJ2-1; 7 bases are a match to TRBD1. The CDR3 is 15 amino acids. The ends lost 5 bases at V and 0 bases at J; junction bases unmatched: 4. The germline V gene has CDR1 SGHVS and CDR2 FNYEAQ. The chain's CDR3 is CASSQTGSSYNEQFF. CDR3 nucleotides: TGTGCCAGCAGCCAGACAGGGAGCTCCTACAATGAGCAGTTCTTC.

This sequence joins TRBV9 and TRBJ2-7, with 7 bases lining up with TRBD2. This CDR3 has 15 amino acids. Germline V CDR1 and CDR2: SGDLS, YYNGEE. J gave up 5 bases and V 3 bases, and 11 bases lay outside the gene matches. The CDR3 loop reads CASSAYGGSQDEQYF. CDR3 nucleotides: TGTGCCAGCAGCGCGTACGGCGGGAGCCAGGACGAGCAGTACTTC. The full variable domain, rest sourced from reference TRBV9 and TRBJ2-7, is DSGVTQTPKHLITATGQRVTLRCSPRSGDLSVYWYQQSLDQGLQFLIQYYNGEERAKGNILERFSAQQFPDLHSELNLSSLELGDSALYFCASSAYGGSQDEQYFGPGTRLTVT.

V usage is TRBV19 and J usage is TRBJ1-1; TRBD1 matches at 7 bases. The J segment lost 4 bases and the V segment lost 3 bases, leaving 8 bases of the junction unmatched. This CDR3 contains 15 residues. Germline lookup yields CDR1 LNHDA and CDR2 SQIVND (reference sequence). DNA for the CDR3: TGTGCCAGTAGTATTATAAAGGGGGCTGGCACTGAAGCTTTCTTT. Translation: CASSIIKGAGTEAFF.